Reported below is one TCR beta chain. This clonotype has at least ten counts. What this receptor recognizes is not known. One base away there is no much larger clone; base qualities are not given. This specimen's time point label, per the study, means: sample taken at primary tumor resection. Donors were some 67 patients with early-stage, untreated non-small cell lung cancer from the lung TRACERx cohort. TCR sequencing used whole RNA extracted from tumor and nontumor lung tissue, or from cryopreserved PBMC samples, without cell sorting. Patients were selected for TCR sequencing only if sufficient RNA was available from at least two tumor regions. Tumor and adjacent nontumor lung specimens were reviewed by a lung pathologist before selection. The sample originates from a study of spatial heterogeneity in lung cancer (dated by TCRdb to about 2019). Background on the whole study: More beta-chain than alpha-chain transcripts were consistently detected, likely reflecting higher beta-chain transcript abundance. A strong correlation was found between TCR transcript counts in tumor regions and a T cell transcriptional module score from matched bulk RNA-seq. In the raw uncorrected reads, each unique combination of TCR and UMI appeared on average more than ten times. The study quantitatively compared TCR alpha and beta repertoires across multiple tumor regions, matched nontumor lung and blood in non-small cell lung cancer. TCR repertoire features were related to nonsynonymous mutation counts determined by whole-exome sequencing of tumor tissue. At surgery, both alpha and beta chains were TCR-sequenced in fewer than 250 tumor regions, 63 to 65 matched nontumor lung samples and 50 to 60 PBMC samples.

The receptor library was made with 5' RACE. Sequencing relied on a NextSeq 500. The TCR library protocol attached a unique molecular identifier to each TCR cDNA molecule to allow correction of PCR and sequencing errors. The study's processing was this. TCR identification, UMI-based error correction and CDR3 extraction were performed with Decombinator tools. TCRs above a frequency of 2 per 1,000, corresponding to the top 1% of the tumor frequency distribution, were defined as expanded. Expanded tumor TCRs were classed as regional if statistically deemed absent (corrected P<0.05) from at least one tumor region, otherwise ubiquitous. Renyi diversity was calculated using the R vegan package after each repertoire was subsampled 100 times to 5,000 TCRs. CDR3 similarity networks were constructed using string-kernel similarity of amino acid triplets, with links drawn between CDR3s whose pairwise similarity was above 0.82. TCRdb's own reprocessing of the public reads used fastp at Q25 and MiXCR and kept productive beta chains. CDR3 protein sequences are deduplicated, and each keeps its most common genes and DNA. TCRdb assigned the V and J calls; the authors' analysis was not used. The sample has 15,000 to 20,000 distinct CDR3 sequences on record, about 6.3% of them singletons. The ten largest clones capture approximately 3.5% of the sample.

General conclusions and limits of the study: Additional single-cell paired TCR alpha and beta sequencing was considered necessary to confirm, at a functional level, the hypothesis that regional TCRs recognize regional mutations. TCR-seq coverage of tumor T cells was estimated at only roughly 6.6% for alpha chains and around 13% for beta chains. The tumor nonsynonymous mutation count correlated with the number of expanded alpha and beta TCRs within the tumor. Counts of ubiquitous and regional expanded TCRs correlated with counts of ubiquitous and regional nonsynonymous mutations, respectively.

The origin of this receptor is a female donor with early-stage non-small cell lung cancer. This specimen was lung tumor tissue, taken at surgery.

Read as DNA, the sequence is TGTGCCAGCAGTTACTCGAAGGCTAGCGGGAAGGTAAATGAGCAGTTCTTC. Translated, this is CASSYSKASGKVNEQFF. The chain employs TRBV6-2 or TRBV6-3 and TRBJ2-1, with 9 middle bases fitting TRBD2. The CDR3 sequence holds 17 residues, the cysteine and phenylalanine included. CDR3 DNA only is kept here, 51 bases in frame from base 1. In the germline V gene, CDR1 corresponds to MNHEY and CDR2 to SVGEGT. From V the trimming removes 0 bases and from J it removes 7 bases, while the gene matches leave 10 bases of the junction unaccounted for.